This passage covers 19 T cell receptor beta chains from one sample sequenced in a study of regulatory T cells in long-lasting Graves disease. As for time point: newly diagnosed GD, antithyroid drugs for less than 3 months. Generation of the TCR library employed RNA extracted from PBMCs. Both iRepertoire HTBI primers and Arm-PCR of CDR3 regions were used to build the TCR beta libraries. TCRdb redid the calling of the multiplex PCR reads with MiXCR, one entry per CDR3 protein. The sample has about 430,000 distinct CDR3 sequences; 15% are singletons. The sample was also linked to a second study, of T cells in Graves' hyperthyroidism and ophthalmopathy.

The sequencing used peripheral blood mononuclear cells (PBMCs), collected at new diagnosis, from a patient treated with antithyroid drugs. The source is a woman in her thirties or forties with Graves disease.

The V gene is TRBV30, the J gene TRBJ1-2, with D uncertain. CDR3 length: 11 residues. Germline-derived CDR1 and CDR2 are GTSNPN and SVGIG (reference sequence). V was clipped by 3 bases and J by 5 bases, with 7 bases between them. CDR3 nucleotides: TGTGCCTGGAGCCCCAATTATGGCTACACCTTC. Translating it yields CAWSPNYGYTF.

This clonotype was observed a few times. The chain recombines TRBV20-1 with TRBJ2-3; D unresolved. The germline gives CDR1 DFQATT, CDR2 SNEGSKA (reference sequence). The CDR3 spans 15 residues. The V end lost 3 bases, the J end lost 5 bases, and 18 bases lay between the germline ends. CDR3 loop: CSASLQQPSGDTQYF. CDR3 nucleotides: TGCAGTGCTAGTCTCCAGCAACCCTCGGGAGATACGCAGTATTTT.

This clonotype was counted many times. The gene calls are TRBV11-2 and TRBJ2-7; TRBD2 aligns across 7 bases. The CDR3 sequence is 14 residues long. The germline V gene has CDR1 SGHAT and CDR2 FQNNGV. V lost 7 bases to trimming and J lost 4 bases; unmatched junction nucleotides: 10. The CDR3 DNA is TGTGCCAGCACAACGGGAGGAAGTACGTACGAGCAGTACTTC. Translation gives CASTTGGSTYEQYF.

About this clonotype itself: This may come from a read error, since a much larger clone is one base off. The CDR3 end shows no conserved phenylalanine or tryptophan, and so a read error is likely. The V and J genes are TRBV13 and TRBJ2-7, with 10 bases matching TRBD2. The CDR3 extends over 15 amino acids. V shed 5 bases and J 5 bases; nucleotides not matched to a gene: 9. Germline V CDR1 and CDR2: PRHDT, FYEKMQ (reference sequence). CDR3 sequence reads: CASSLSGLAINEQYL. CDR3 bases: TGTGCCAGCAGCCTATCGGGACTAGCGATCAACGAGCAGTACTTA.

The gene calls are TRBV3-1 and TRBJ2-1; D is unclear. The CDR3 is made up of 15 amino acids. From germline, CDR1 is LGHDT and CDR2 YNNKEL (reference sequence). V shed 3 bases and J shed 0 bases, with 9 bases lying between them. CDR3 in amino acids: CASSQGLSSYNEQFF. Written as DNA, the CDR3 is TGTGCCAGCAGCCAGGGCCTTAGCTCCTACAATGAGCAGTTCTTC.

This clonotype has only a few counts. The rearrangement links TRBV6-2 or TRBV6-3 to TRBJ2-3; D is undetermined. Trimming pared 5 bases from V and 0 bases from J, leaving 15 bases between. Germline CDR1 MNHEY, CDR2 SVGEGT. The CDR3 spans 16 residues. The CDR3 sequence is CASSEWRLGSTDTQYF. The CDR3 DNA sequence: TGTGCCAGCAGTGAATGGCGGCTAGGTAGCACAGATACGCAGTATTTT.

This clonotype has only one observation. CDR3 loop: CASSVVGYPTDTQYF. CDR3 coding DNA: TGTGCCAGCAGCGTAGTGGGCTACCCCACAGATACGCAGTATTTT. The chain employs TRBV9 and TRBJ2-3; no firm D call. The V gene's germline CDR1 is SGDLS and CDR2 YYNGEE. The CDR3 totals 15 residues. The germline V and J ends were trimmed by 0 bases and 2 bases, with 10 bases remaining between them.

In its sample, this clonotype was seen many times. This chain links TRBV30 with TRBJ2-7; possible D gene TRBD1, 6 bases. CDR1 and CDR2 (germline): GTSNPN, SVGIG (reference sequence). The CDR3 has 13 residues. V lost 8 bases to trimming and J lost 0 bases, with 14 bases between them. DNA of the CDR3: TGTGCCCCTTCAGGGGTTAGCTCCTACGAGCAGTACTTC. As protein: CAPSGVSSYEQYF.

This rearrangement joins TRBV7-9 to TRBJ2-1, with 8 bases matching TRBD2. This CDR3 is 15 amino acids long. V was clipped by 6 bases and J by 4 bases; unmatched bases: 8. CDR1 and CDR2 from the germline V gene are SEHNR and FQNEAQ (reference sequence). CDR3 bases: TGTGCCAGCAGAATAGCGGGATTTGGGTACAATGAGCAGTTCTTC. This gives the protein CASRIAGFGYNEQFF.

The chain is built from TRBV18 and TRBJ1-5; the match to TRBD1 covers 8 bases. Trimming took 3 bases from V and 5 from J; bases not matched to a gene: 3. This CDR3 spans 14 amino acids. Germline CDR1 KGHSH, CDR2 LQKENI. The CDR3 DNA reads as TGTGCCAGCTCACCTCCGGGACAGGATCAGCCCCAGCATTTT. It translates to CASSPPGQDQPQHF. The variable domain in full, with the rest retrieved from reference TRBV18 and TRBJ1-5, is NAGVMQNPRHLVRRRGQEARLRCSPMKGHSHVYWYRQLPEEGLKFMVYLQKENIIDESGMPKERFSAEFPKEGPSILRIQQVVRGDSAAYFCASSPPGQDQPQHFGDGTRLSIL.

This clonotype was picked up many times. This sequence joins TRBV5-1 and TRBJ2-5; D is unclear. Between the trimmed V and J ends, which lost 3 bases and 0 bases, there was a span of 12 bases. From germline, CDR1 is SGHRS and CDR2 YFSETQ. The CDR3 has 15 residues. The CDR3 loop is CASSSIDDNQETQYF. The CDR3 DNA is TGCGCCAGCAGCTCAATAGACGACAACCAAGAGACCCAGTACTTC.

This clonotype was recorded at least ten times. The V and J genes are TRBV12-3 or TRBV12-4 and TRBJ1-1; D uncertain. V lost 2 bases to trimming and J lost 1 base, with 8 bases between them. The CDR3 contains 14 residues. In nucleotides, the CDR3 is TGTGCCAGCAGTTTACAAGCCGGGAACACTGAAGCTTTCTTT. Translating gives CASSLQAGNTEAFF.

This clonotype was counted at least ten times. The V and J genes are TRBV28 and TRBJ1-2, with 12 bases fitting TRBD1. The trim removed 5 bases at V and 7 bases at J, leaving 8 bases unmatched. The CDR3 runs to 15 residues. Germline V gene data show CDR1 as MDHEN and CDR2 as SYDVKM. The CDR3 sequence: CASSPTGQGASGYTF. The CDR3, as DNA: TGTGCCAGCAGTCCCACGGGACAGGGGGCAAGTGGCTACACCTTC.

At least ten counts were recorded for this clonotype. This chain uses TRBV20-1 with TRBJ1-2, with TRBD1 matching over 10 bases. The CDR3 spans 15 residues. The germline CDR1 and CDR2 sequences are DFQATT and SNEGSKA (reference sequence). The V gene end was trimmed by 3 bases and the J gene end by 4 bases; junction bases not matched to a gene: 8. Written as DNA, the CDR3 is TGCAGTGCTAGCGACAGGGGGCAGGCTGGCTATGGCTACACCTTC. Encoded protein: CSASDRGQAGYGYTF.

This clonotype was picked up many times. The chain couples TRBV24-1 to TRBJ2-1; 9 bases match TRBD2. This CDR3 contains 17 residues. With V trimmed by 2 bases and J by 9 bases, 13 bases remained unmatched. Germline CDR1 reads KGHDR; CDR2 reads SFDVKD. The CDR3 reads CATSDSSSGTLFGEQFF. As DNA, the CDR3 is TGTGCCACCAGTGATTCCTCTAGCGGGACGCTTTTCGGTGAGCAGTTCTTC.

This clonotype appeared many times. The chain has TRBV11-2 and TRBJ1-1, with 11 bases lining up with TRBD1. The CDR3 has 16 amino acids. V trimming: 1 base; J trimming: 7 bases; junction bases outside the gene matches: 8. The germline CDR1 and CDR2 sequences are SGHAT and FQNNGV. CDR3: CASSLGTGGRFGEAFF. CDR3 sequence (DNA): TGTGCCAGCAGCTTAGGGACAGGGGGCAGGTTTGGTGAAGCTTTCTTT.

This clonotype was found many times. The V call is TRBV27, the J call TRBJ2-7, with a tentative D call TRBD1 (6 bases). CDR1 and CDR2 (germline): MNHEY, SMNVEV (reference sequence). The CDR3 consists of 15 residues. Between the trimmed V and J ends, which lost 5 bases and 5 bases, there was a span of 19 bases. The CDR3 bases are TGTGCCAGCAGTCGATACTCCCGAGGGGGAAACGAGCAGTACTTC. This codes for CASSRYSRGGNEQYF.

This clonotype was detected ten times or more. The CDR3 loop is CASMEGRVGNTEAFF. CDR3 sequence (DNA): TGTGCCAGCATGGAGGGCAGGGTGGGAAACACTGAAGCTTTCTTT. The chain carries TRBV11-2 and TRBJ1-1, with D perhaps TRBD1 (5 bases). The CDR3 consists of 15 residues. Germline assignment: CDR1 SGHAT and CDR2 FQNNGV. Deletions cut 7 bases from V and 2 bases from J, with 17 bases between.

This clonotype was counted ten times or more. This chain links TRBV6-1 with TRBJ1-6, with no clear D. Germline values: CDR1 MNHNS, CDR2 SASEGT. The CDR3 is 13 residues long. V was trimmed by 8 bases and J by 7 bases, leaving 12 bases between them. The CDR3 protein is CASGPQQNSPLHF. The CDR3 DNA is TGTGCCAGCGGTCCGCAGCAAAATTCACCCCTCCACTTT.